Each of the 23 T cell receptor beta chains below was sequenced from the same sample in a study of blood T cell repertoires in COVID-19. TCRdb's table, derived via immunoSEQ multiplex PCR, lists solely in-frame clones and lacks some. The table includes some 350,000 clones, more than 80% detected once. The specimen was PBMCs or T cells enriched from blood (not recorded which). Source of these receptors: a man between 18 and 35 years old who had recovered from COVID-19.

The genes are TRBV6-2 or TRBV6-3 and TRBJ2-2, with a weak D call TRBD2 (6 bases). This CDR3 region has 19 residues. V was cut by 5 bases and J by 2 bases, with 24 bases left in between. Germline lookup yields CDR1 MNHEY and CDR2 SVGEGT. CDR3 nucleotide sequence: TGTGCCAGCAGTCAATGGTCACCATGGGACTTGAGAAACACCGGGGAGCTGTTTTTT. It specifies CASSQWSPWDLRNTGELFF.

This clone was counted only a few times. The chain combines TRBV20-1 with TRBJ2-7; TRBD2 is a possible D gene (6 bases). The germline V and J ends were trimmed by 4 bases and 0 bases, with 13 bases remaining between them. Germline lookup yields CDR1 DFQATT and CDR2 SNEGSKA (reference sequence). The CDR3 loop spans 14 amino acids. CDR3 in DNA: TGCAGTGCTAATGAGGGACTGAGCTCCTACGAGCAGTACTTC. Protein: CSANEGLSSYEQYF.

The rearrangement links TRBV4-1 to TRBJ2-1, with 8 bases that match TRBD2. This CDR3 has 17 residues. Losses at the gene ends were 4 bases for V and 7 bases for J; bases not matched to a gene: 15. The germline gives CDR1 MGHRA, CDR2 YSYEKL. CDR3 DNA: TGCGCCAGCAGCCTTATGGGGCAGGCGGGGGGCCCTAATGAGCAGTTCTTC. Its translation is CASSLMGQAGGPNEQFF.

This clone was detected only a few times. The chain employs TRBV11-2 and TRBJ1-3; no firm D call. The germline gives CDR1 SGHAT, CDR2 FQNNGV. CDR3 size: 15 residues. Trimming stripped 4 bases from V and 0 bases from J, with 10 bases between. For the CDR3, the DNA is TGTGCCAGCAGCTCTGTCCGGAGCTCTGGAAACACCATATATTTT. This translates into CASSSVRSSGNTIYF. The full variable domain, completed using reference TRBV11-2 and TRBJ1-3, is EAGVAQSPRYKIIEKRQSVAFWCNPISGHATLYWYQQILGQGPKLLIQFQNNGVVDDSQLPKDRFSAERLKGVDSTLKIQPAKLEDSAVYLCASSSVRSSGNTIYFGEGSWLTVV.

V gene TRBV7-9 combines with J gene TRBJ2-7, with D maybe TRBD2 (5 bases). The V gene's germline CDR1 is SEHNR and CDR2 FQNEAQ (reference sequence). Between the trimmed V and J ends, which lost 5 bases and 2 bases, there was a span of 13 bases. This CDR3 is 14 amino acids long. As DNA, the CDR3 is TGTGCCAGCAGCCCGCCGCTGAGGGCCTACGAGCAGTACTTC. Its translation is CASSPPLRAYEQYF.

This chain joins TRBV11-2 and TRBJ2-3; D is perhaps TRBD2 (6 bases). Trimming removed 2 bases from V and 0 bases from J, with 15 bases in between. The CDR3 runs to 17 residues. The germline V gene has CDR1 SGHAT and CDR2 FQNNGV. Written as DNA, the CDR3 is TGTGCCAGCAGCTTAACTCCGCGGGGATTAAGCACAGATACGCAGTATTTT. Its translation: CASSLTPRGLSTDTQYF.

This clone was counted once. The chain joins TRBV5-1 to TRBJ2-3, with 14 bases lining up with TRBD2. The germline CDR1 and CDR2 sequences are SGHRS and YFSETQ. The CDR3 sequence is 16 residues long. The V segment lost 4 bases and the J segment 6 bases; nucleotides outside the gene matches: 7. CDR3 protein: CASSTRLAGGADTQYF. For the CDR3, the DNA is TGCGCCAGCAGCACTCGACTAGCGGGGGGGGCGGATACGCAGTATTTT.

The chain uses TRBV9 and TRBJ2-1, with 9 bases matching TRBD2. Germline-derived CDR1 and CDR2 are SGDLS and YYNGEE. The length of the CDR3 is 14 residues. The trim removed 3 bases at V and 4 bases at J, leaving 2 bases unmatched. Here the CDR3 DNA reads TGTGCCAGCAGCGCTAGCGGGATATACAATGAGCAGTTCTTC. This encodes CASSASGIYNEQFF.

This chain joins TRBV19 and TRBJ1-2; D unclear. The CDR3 runs to 13 residues. The V and J ends lost 4 bases and 4 bases respectively, with 10 bases between them. Germline V gives CDR1 LNHDA, CDR2 SQIVND (reference sequence). The CDR3 nucleotides are TGTGCCAGTAGTAGCCCGACGGGCTATGGCTACACCTTC. This encodes CASSSPTGYGYTF.

The chain combines TRBV6-6 with TRBJ2-3; 10 bases are a match to TRBD2. The CDR3 has 17 amino acids. J lost 1 base, V lost 5 bases, and 9 bases had no gene match. Per germline, CDR1 MNHNY and CDR2 SVGAGI (reference sequence). The CDR3, as DNA: TGTGCCAGCAGTCACGGCCATGGACTAGCGGGCACAGATACGCAGTATTTT. This gives the protein CASSHGHGLAGTDTQYF.

The V and J genes are TRBV18 and TRBJ1-6; D remains ambiguous. V was clipped by 4 bases and J by 8 bases, with 9 bases between them. Germline-derived CDR1 and CDR2 are KGHSH and LQKENI. The CDR3 is made up of 13 amino acids. The CDR3 region has the DNA TGTGCCAGCTCACGGGAGGTGTATTCACCCCTCCACTTT. Translation gives CASSREVYSPLHF.

The chain is built from TRBV29-1 and TRBJ2-2; 9 bases are shared with TRBD2. The CDR3 extends over 15 amino acids. V was clipped by 3 bases and J by 6 bases; unmatched bases: 8. CDR1 and CDR2 from the germline V gene are SQVTM and ANQGSEA. This chain's CDR3 is CSVELAGVTAGELFF. The CDR3 DNA sequence: TGCAGCGTTGAGTTAGCGGGAGTGACGGCCGGGGAGCTGTTTTTT.

The genes are TRBV4-3 and TRBJ1-2; D might be TRBD1 (5 bases). Germline loops: CDR1 LGHNA, CDR2 YSLEER. V dropped 1 base and J dropped 5 bases, with 17 bases sitting between them. The CDR3 has 16 amino acids. The CDR3 DNA reads TGCGCCAGCAGCCAAGCAGTGGGGGGTGGGGTTTATGGCTACACCTTC. Translation: CASSQAVGGGVYGYTF.

This clone was counted once. The chain is built from TRBV25-1 and TRBJ1-4; TRBD1 might be the D (5 bases). The CDR3 contains 12 residues. CDR1 is MGHDK and CDR2 is SYGVNS in the germline V gene. V lost 7 bases and J 6 bases, leaving 9 bases between the germline ends. DNA of the CDR3: TGTGCCAGCATGCGGGGCGATGAAAAACTGTTTTTT. It translates to CASMRGDEKLFF.

The chain has TRBV20-1 and TRBJ2-1; tentatively, D is TRBD2 (5 bases). The V gene lost 3 bases and the J gene lost 6 bases, with 12 bases spanning the gap. Germline V gene data show CDR1 as DFQATT and CDR2 as SNEGSKA (reference sequence). CDR3 length: 13 residues. This CDR3 is CSASWTVTNEQFF. In DNA, the CDR3 is TGCAGTGCTAGTTGGACTGTCACCAATGAGCAGTTCTTC.

The chain employs TRBV12-3 or TRBV12-4 and TRBJ2-7, with D maybe TRBD1 (6 bases). V was pared by 6 bases and J by 5 bases, with 14 bases between. The CDR3 is 13 residues long. The CDR3 spells CASSDTGSHEQYF. The DNA for the CDR3 is TGTGCCAGCAGCGATACAGGGTCCCACGAGCAGTACTTC.

The chain uses TRBV7-8 and TRBJ2-1; 7 positions agree with TRBD2. V shed 4 bases, J shed 5 bases, and the junction held 2 bases outside the gene matches. The CDR3 loop spans 13 amino acids. Germline V gene data show CDR1 as SGHVS and CDR2 as FQNEAQ. The CDR3 sequence is CASSSTSDNEQFF. As DNA, the CDR3 is TGTGCCAGCAGCTCAACTAGCGACAATGAGCAGTTCTTC.

CDR3 nucleotides: TGTGCCAGTTCCGATGTGGGGGGCACTGAAGCTTTCTTT. This sequence encodes CASSDVGGTEAFF. The rearrangement links TRBV19 to TRBJ1-1; a weak D match, TRBD1 (5 bases). With 8 bases removed from V and 4 bases from J, the gap between germline ends came to 14 bases. Germline CDR1 and CDR2: LNHDA and SQIVND (reference sequence). The CDR3 length is 13 residues.

CDR3 amino acids: CASSQEMDSNYGYTF. CDR3 in DNA: TGCGCCAGCAGCCAAGAGATGGACAGTAACTATGGCTACACCTTC. The gene calls are TRBV4-3 and TRBJ1-2, with D possibly TRBD1 on 6 matching bases. Per the germline V gene, CDR1 is LGHNA and CDR2 is YSLEER. The germline V and J ends were trimmed by 0 bases and 1 base, with 9 bases remaining between them. The CDR3 is made up of 15 amino acids.

The J gene is TRBJ2-1, the V gene TRBV6-2 or TRBV6-3; 15 nucleotides agree with TRBD2. The germline gives CDR1 MNHEY, CDR2 SVGEGT. The CDR3 length is 16 residues. The trim removed 4 bases at V and 8 bases at J, leaving 6 bases unmatched. The CDR3 reads CASSWGLAGGRDEQFF. The CDR3 bases are TGTGCCAGCAGTTGGGGACTAGCGGGAGGACGGGATGAGCAGTTCTTC.

This clone has only one observation. The rearrangement joins TRBV5-1 to TRBJ1-6; possible D gene TRBD1, 6 bases. The length of the CDR3 is 14 residues. The V and J ends lost 6 bases and 5 bases respectively, with 12 bases between them. In germline, CDR1 is SGHRS, CDR2 YFSETQ. CDR3 sequence: CASKRTDNNSPLHF. CDR3 sequence (DNA): TGCGCCAGCAAGAGGACAGACAATAATTCACCCCTCCACTTT.

This clone was counted once. The rearrangement joins TRBV19 to TRBJ2-1; D is perhaps TRBD2 (6 bases). The CDR3 has 20 amino acids. The V end was cut by 7 bases, the J end by 7 bases, with 35 bases between. From germline, CDR1 is LNHDA and CDR2 SQIVND (reference sequence). The CDR3 DNA reads as TGTGCCAGTACCGACGACGGACGAGGGAGTAGCGGCCCCCACGGAAATGAGCAGTTCTTC. This sequence encodes CASTDDGRGSSGPHGNEQFF.

The rearrangement uses TRBV5-4 and TRBJ2-1, with 13 nucleotides matching TRBD2. Germline V CDR1 and CDR2: SGHNT, YYREEE (reference sequence). Trimming took 4 bases from V and 8 from J; bases not matched to a gene: 9. The CDR3 consists of 16 residues. CDR3: CASSPRTSGSGHEQFF. The CDR3 region has the DNA TGTGCCAGCAGCCCGAGGACTAGCGGGAGTGGCCATGAGCAGTTCTTC. The entire variable domain, with the rest obtained from reference TRBV5-4 and TRBJ2-1, is as follows: ETGVTQSPTHLIKTRGQQVTLRCSSQSGHNTVSWYQQALGQGPQFIFQYYREEENGRGNFPPRFSGLQFPNYSSELNVNALELDDSALYLCASSPRTSGSGHEQFFGPGTRLTVL.